Detailed here is one T cell receptor beta chain. The antigen is unknown. The CDR3 sequence is 12 residues long. Germline loops: CDR1 SGHNT, CDR2 YYREEE (reference sequence). V was shortened by 0 bases and J by 5 bases, with 6 bases between the two germline ends. Splitting of each subset's genomic DNA was done evenly across several immunoSEQ plates. The repertoire was sequenced with immunoSEQ multiplex PCR; TCRdb's copy has only in-frame clones and lacks some. Of roughly 2,500,000 clones listed, 80% to 95% are singletons. This sample is part of a study of shared clonotypes between healthy human individuals. Study as a whole: The plates for each donor numbered three CD4 naive, three CD4 memory, two CD8 naive and one CD8 memory. Whole-study findings and limits: Blood was the sole source, and tissue repertoires probably differ.

The specimen was naive CD4+ T cells from PBMCs. Subset meaning: CD45RA+ positively selected. This TCR was sampled from a man aged 18-30 years in good health. Some clones in this sample may be carry-over from other donors' samples. V is TRBV5-4 and J is TRBJ2-7; no reliable D call. The CDR3 coding sequence is TGTGCCAGCAGCTTGGAAGGGAACGAGCAGTACTTC. Protein: CASSLEGNEQYF.